This T cell receptor beta chain was identified during a study of T-cell memory formation after mild COVID-19. Whole-study results and caveats: Shrinking CD4+ clones resided mostly in CM and EM, and CD8+ ones in EMRA.

TCRdb itself ran the 5' RACE reads through MiXCR, one entry per CDR3 protein. The sample has some 410,000 distinct CDR3 sequences; around 22% are singletons. Per germline, CDR1 SGHDN and CDR2 FVKESK. V shed 3 bases, J shed 0 bases, and the junction held 3 bases outside the gene matches. CDR3 length: 15 amino acids. This clonotype was counted only a few times. Its specificity is not known. The source material was PBMCs or a T cell subset sorted from them (not recorded which). This TCR was sampled from an adult woman who had mild COVID-19 (a few samples of this study predate the infection). Cell type and time point are not known. This chain connects TRBV14 to TRBJ2-7, with 9 bases lining up with TRBD2. The CDR3 nucleotides read TGTGCCAGCAGCCACGAGCGGGGGGCCTCCTACGAGCAGTACTTC. Its protein product is CASSHERGASYEQYF.